This T cell receptor beta chain was sequenced during a study of blood T cell repertoires in COVID-19. In the study overall: From T cells, B-cell-depleted T cells, or PBMCs came the material, which was cDNA or gDNA.

How the authors handled the data: Reference gene primer amplification in the assay estimated nucleated cell counts. Data came from immunoSEQ multiplex PCR; TCRdb stores just in-frame clones and leaves some out. The V and J calls and the clone size are those of that table, but D and trimming were determined from the DNA. Of over 50,000 clones listed, about nine tenths were seen once; the top ten hold 7% to 8%. CDR3 size: 14 residues. Germline lookup yields CDR1 LGHNA and CDR2 YSLEER. V was clipped by 0 bases and J by 4 bases, with 7 bases between them. This TCR came from an older woman with active or convalescent COVID-19. The sample consisted of peripheral blood. The genes are TRBV4-3 and TRBJ2-1; D gene unclear. The CDR3 DNA sequence: TGCGCCAGCAGCCAAGATAGCCAATACAATGAGCAGTTCTTC. It specifies CASSQDSQYNEQFF.